Sequencing of this T cell receptor beta chain was carried out in a study of early stage breast cancer tumors. Broader study findings: Tumors had roughly 2.5-fold higher T cell density than normal breast. Tumor and normal breast were distinguished via blood comparison in 14 of 16 patients.

The CDR3 has 16 residues. CDR1 is SGHKS, CDR2 YYEKEE, per germline (reference sequence). V was clipped by 1 base and J by 5 bases; unmatched bases: 6. Each sample had two DNA replicates, approximately 0.52 ug blood or roughly 1.5 ug tissue. TCRdb's table, derived via immunoSEQ multiplex PCR, lists solely in-frame clones and lacks some. The repertoire holds around 28,000 clones, with approximately 75% as singletons. For this clone: As yet, its antigen is unknown.

The source of this sequence is a person aged 50 to 59 with breast cancer. V is TRBV5-5 and J is TRBJ2-5, with TRBD2 matching over 12 bases. Sequencing used blood. CDR3 in DNA: TGTGCCAGCAGCTTGTCTAGCGGGAGGGCCGGGGAGACCCAGTACTTC. It is translated as CASSLSSGRAGETQYF.